The clone carrying this T cell receptor (beta chain) showed up just a few times. The antigen is unknown. This record belongs to a study of blood T cells in healthy people across ages. This CDR3 region has 14 residues. Deletions cut 2 bases from V and 5 bases from J, with 15 bases between. Germline CDR1 DFQATT, CDR2 SNEGSKA (reference sequence). Notes on the study in general: Diversity of TCR beta correlated strongly with naive T cell percentage.

A second about 7 to 12 cycle PCR used barcoded and J-beta primers. Using its own MiXCR run on the 5' RACE reads, TCRdb lists one record per CDR3 protein. Of approximately 490,000 distinct CDR3 sequences in the sample, around 24% are singletons; the top ten hold roughly 10%. This same sample was also taken into another study, of T cells of mothers and their children. This second study notes: Material was donated by three healthy Caucasian mothers and their six children. Sequencing returned over 8.5 million TCR beta CDR3 reads per mother and several million per child.

The chain combines TRBV20-1 with TRBJ2-5, with a weak D call TRBD1 (5 bases). Sequencing was done on a sample of blood. The receptor's source is a boy aged 10-17 years in good health. CDR3 coding DNA: TGCAGTGCTAGACTACTCCAGCAGGGCGAGACCCAGTACTTC. It yields the protein CSARLLQQGETQYF.